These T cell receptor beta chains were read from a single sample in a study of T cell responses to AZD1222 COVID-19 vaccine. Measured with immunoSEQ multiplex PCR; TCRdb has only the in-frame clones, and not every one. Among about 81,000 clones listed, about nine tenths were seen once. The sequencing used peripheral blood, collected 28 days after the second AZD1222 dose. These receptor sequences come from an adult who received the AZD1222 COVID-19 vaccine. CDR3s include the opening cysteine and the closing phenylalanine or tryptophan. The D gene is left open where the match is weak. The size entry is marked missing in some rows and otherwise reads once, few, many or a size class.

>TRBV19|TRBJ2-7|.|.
CASSIDRGPYEQYF
TGTGCCAGTAGTATAGATCGGGGGCCCTACGAGCAGTACTTC
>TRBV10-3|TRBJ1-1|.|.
CAISNRVPEAFF
TGTGCCATCAGTAACAGGGTCCCAGAAGCTTTCTTT
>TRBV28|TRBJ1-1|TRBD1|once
CASSSPLDRDTEAFF
TGTGCCAGCAGTTCTCCCTTGGACAGGGACACTGAAGCTTTCTTT
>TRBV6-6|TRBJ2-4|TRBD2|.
CASRSGGPSKNIQYF
TGTGCCAGCAGATCGGGGGGGCCCTCCAAAAACATTCAGTACTTC
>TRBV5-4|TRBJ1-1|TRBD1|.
CASSSDRPRGTEAFF
TGTGCCAGCAGCTCGGACAGGCCGAGGGGCACTGAAGCTTTCTTT
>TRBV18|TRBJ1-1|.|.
CASSSYFGDTEAFF
TGTGCCAGCTCATCGTACTTCGGGGACACTGAAGCTTTCTTT
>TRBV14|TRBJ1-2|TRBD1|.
CASSQNNRGDGYTF
TGTGCCAGCAGCCAGAATAACAGGGGCGACGGCTACACCTTC
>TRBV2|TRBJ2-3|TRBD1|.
CASSEGDRRTDTQYF
TGTGCCAGCAGTGAAGGGGACAGGAGAACAGATACGCAGTATTTT
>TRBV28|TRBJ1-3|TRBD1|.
CASSLPTILPGQYSGNTIYF
TGTGCCAGCAGTTTACCCACAATTTTACCGGGACAGTACTCTGGAAACACCATATATTTT
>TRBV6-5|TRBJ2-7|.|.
CASSYWVAYEQYF
TGTGCCAGCAGTTACTGGGTAGCTTACGAGCAGTACTTC
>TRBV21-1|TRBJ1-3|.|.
CASSKGGVGDKGNTIYF
TGTGCCAGCAGCAAAGGAGGGGTAGGGGATAAGGGAAACACCATATATTTT
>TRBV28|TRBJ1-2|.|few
CASSSTGAPSYGYTF
TGTGCCAGCAGCTCCACAGGTGCTCCTTCCTATGGCTACACCTTC
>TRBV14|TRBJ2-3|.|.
CASSQPRGPSTDTQYF
TGTGCCAGCAGCCAACCCCGGGGCCCTAGCACAGATACGCAGTATTTT
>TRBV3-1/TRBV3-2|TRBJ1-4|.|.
CASSGAQEKLFF
TGTGCCAGCAGTGGGGCGCAGGAAAAACTGTTTTTT
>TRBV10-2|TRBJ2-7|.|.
CARGIPSSYEQYF
TGCGCCAGGGGGATTCCAAGCTCCTACGAGCAGTACTTC
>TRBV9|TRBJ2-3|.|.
CASSVLGGRGGTDTQYF
TGTGCCAGCAGCGTTCTCGGGGGCAGGGGGGGCACAGATACGCAGTATTTT
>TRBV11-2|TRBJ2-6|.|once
CASSLSGANVLTF
TGTGCCAGCAGCCTTTCTGGGGCCAACGTCCTGACTTTC
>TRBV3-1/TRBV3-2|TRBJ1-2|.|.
CASSNSEGYGYTF
TGTGCCAGCAGCAATTCGGAGGGCTATGGCTACACCTTC
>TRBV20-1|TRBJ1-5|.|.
CSASLQYSNQPQHF
TGCAGTGCTAGTTTACAGTATAGCAATCAGCCCCAGCATTTT
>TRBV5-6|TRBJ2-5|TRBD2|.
CASSLVVAGGVETQYF
TGTGCCAGCAGCTTGGTGGTAGCGGGGGGTGTTGAGACCCAGTACTTC
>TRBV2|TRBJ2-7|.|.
CASSEAWSIYEQYF
TGTGCCAGCAGTGAAGCGTGGTCAATCTACGAGCAGTACTTC
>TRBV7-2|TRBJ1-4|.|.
CASSLPSVEGEKLFF
TGTGCCAGCAGCTTACCTTCGGTTGAAGGGGAAAAACTGTTTTTT
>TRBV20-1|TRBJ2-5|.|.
CSASKRQAPETQYF
TGCAGTGCTAGTAAGAGGCAGGCCCCGGAGACCCAGTACTTC
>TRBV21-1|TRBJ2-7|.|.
CATSQGGRQGYEQYF
TGTGCCACCTCCCAAGGGGGGAGGCAGGGATACGAGCAGTACTTC
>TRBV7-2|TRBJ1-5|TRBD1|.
CASSSGGAGWTQPQHF
TGTGCCAGCAGCTCAGGGGGCGCGGGGTGGACTCAGCCCCAGCATTTT
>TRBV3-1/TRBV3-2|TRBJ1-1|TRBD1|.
CASSLDRVNTEAFF
TGTGCCAGCAGCCTTGACAGGGTGAACACTGAAGCTTTCTTT
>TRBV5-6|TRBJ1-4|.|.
CASSRRTGATNEKLFF
TGTGCCAGCAGCAGGCGGACGGGGGCAACTAATGAAAAACTGTTTTTT
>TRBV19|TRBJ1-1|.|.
CASSISAEAFF
TGTGCCAGTAGTATCTCCGCTGAAGCTTTCTTT
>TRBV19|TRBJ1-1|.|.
CASSTGGNTEAFF
TGTGCCAGTAGTACCGGGGGAAACACTGAAGCTTTCTTT
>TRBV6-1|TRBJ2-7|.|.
CASSEVTRVWDEQYF
TGTGCCAGCAGTGAAGTTACCAGGGTTTGGGACGAGCAGTACTTC
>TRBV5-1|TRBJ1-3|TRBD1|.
CASSFGTGSGNTIYF
TGCGCCAGCAGCTTCGGGACAGGCTCTGGAAACACCATATATTTT
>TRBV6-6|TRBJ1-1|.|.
CAYMGGPGTEAFF
TGTGCCTATATGGGGGGCCCGGGAACTGAAGCTTTCTTT
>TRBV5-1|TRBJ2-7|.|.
CASSLEPVRDEQYF
TGCGCCAGCAGCTTGGAACCAGTACGGGACGAGCAGTACTTC
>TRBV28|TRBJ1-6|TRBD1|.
CASFGGQGNSPLHF
TGTGCCAGCTTTGGAGGACAGGGGAATTCACCCCTCCACTTT
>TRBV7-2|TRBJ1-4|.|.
CASSLAGRSNEKLFF
TGTGCCAGCAGCTTAGCAGGCAGATCTAATGAAAAACTGTTTTTT
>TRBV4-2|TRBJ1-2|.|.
CASSQERQSHYGYTF
TGTGCCAGCAGCCAAGAAAGGCAATCCCACTATGGCTACACCTTC